What follows is one TCR beta chain and its context. The read terminates 3 residues before the CDR3 end, so the remaining end is supplied by the germline J gene. J lost 3 bases, V lost 3 bases, and 16 bases had no gene match. The CDR3 spans 19 residues. In germline, CDR1 is SGHRS, CDR2 YFSETQ. This record comes from a study of T cells in women clearing cervical HPV infection. About the research overall: Cases' blood sampling followed lesion detection by median around 150 days (90 to 200).

Data came from immunoSEQ multiplex PCR; TCRdb stores just in-frame clones and leaves some out. Here the sample table reports under 30,000 clones. The sequence came from a woman aged 18 to 75 with a cervical HPV16 infection that either progressed to CIN3+ or cleared (not recorded which). V is TRBV5-1 and J is TRBJ2-3; TRBD2 matches at 10 bases. The sequencing input was blood buffy coat. CDR3 residues: CASSSYTLRTSGETDTQYF. CDR3 DNA (partial): TGCGCCAGCAGCTCCTATACATTACGGACTAGCGGAGAGACAGATACG.